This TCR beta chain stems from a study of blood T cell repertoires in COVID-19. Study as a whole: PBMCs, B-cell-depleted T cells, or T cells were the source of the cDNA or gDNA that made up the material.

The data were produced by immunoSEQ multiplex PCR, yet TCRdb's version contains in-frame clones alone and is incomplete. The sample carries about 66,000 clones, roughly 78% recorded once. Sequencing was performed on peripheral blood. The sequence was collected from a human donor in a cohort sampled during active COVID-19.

In DNA form, the CDR3 reads TGTGCCAGCAGCCAGGTACACGGGGAGCTGTTTTTT. It specifies CASSQVHGELFF. V usage is TRBV3-1 (or the pseudogene TRBV3-2) and J usage is TRBJ2-2; D gene unclear. CDR1 is LGHDT and CDR2 is YNNKEL in the germline V gene (reference sequence). CDR3 length equals 12 residues. Trimming removed 3 bases from V and 7 bases from J, with 6 bases in between.